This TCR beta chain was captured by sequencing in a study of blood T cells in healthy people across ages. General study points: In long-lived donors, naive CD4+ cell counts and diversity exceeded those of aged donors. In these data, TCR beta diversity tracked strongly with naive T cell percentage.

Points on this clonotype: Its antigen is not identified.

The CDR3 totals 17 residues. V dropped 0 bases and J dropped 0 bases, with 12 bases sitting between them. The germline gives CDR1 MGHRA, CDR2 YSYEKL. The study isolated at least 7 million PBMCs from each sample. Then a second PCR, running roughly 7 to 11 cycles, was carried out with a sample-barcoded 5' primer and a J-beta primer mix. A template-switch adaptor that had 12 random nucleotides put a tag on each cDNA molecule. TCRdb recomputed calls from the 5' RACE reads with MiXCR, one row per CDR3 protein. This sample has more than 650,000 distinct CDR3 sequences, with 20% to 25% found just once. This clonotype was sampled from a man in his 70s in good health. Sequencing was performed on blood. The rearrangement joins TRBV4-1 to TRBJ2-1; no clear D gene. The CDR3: CASSQDPLSSSYNEQFF. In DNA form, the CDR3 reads TGCGCCAGCAGCCAAGATCCCCTGAGCAGCTCCTACAATGAGCAGTTCTTC.